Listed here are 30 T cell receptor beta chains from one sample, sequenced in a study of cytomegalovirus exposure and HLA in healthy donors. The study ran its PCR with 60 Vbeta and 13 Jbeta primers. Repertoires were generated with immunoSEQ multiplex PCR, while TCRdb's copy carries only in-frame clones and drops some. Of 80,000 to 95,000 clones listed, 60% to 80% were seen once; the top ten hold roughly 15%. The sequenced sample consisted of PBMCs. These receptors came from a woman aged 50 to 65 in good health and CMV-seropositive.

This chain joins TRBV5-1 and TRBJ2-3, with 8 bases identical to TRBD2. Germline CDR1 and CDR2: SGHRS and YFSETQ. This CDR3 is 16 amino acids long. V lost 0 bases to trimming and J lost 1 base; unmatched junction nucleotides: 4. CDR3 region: CASSLGRAGGTDTQYF. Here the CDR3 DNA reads TGCGCCAGCAGCTTGGGTCGAGCGGGAGGCACAGATACGCAGTATTTT. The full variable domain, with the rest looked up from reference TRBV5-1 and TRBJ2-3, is KAGVTQTPRYLIKTRGQQVTLSCSPISGHRSVSWYQQTPGQGLQFLFEYFSETQRNKGNFPGRFSGRQFSNSRSEMNVSTLELGDSALYLCASSLGRAGGTDTQYFGPGTRLTVL.

Here the CDR3 reads CASRPIGLAGAPIFREQFF. CDR3 nucleotides: TGTGCCAGTAGGCCCATCGGACTAGCGGGAGCCCCCATATTCAGGGAGCAGTTCTTC. The V gene is TRBV19, the J gene TRBJ2-1; 13 bases align to TRBD2. Per germline, CDR1 LNHDA and CDR2 SQIVND (reference sequence). There are 19 residues in the CDR3. V shed 6 bases and J 10 bases; nucleotides not matched to a gene: 21.

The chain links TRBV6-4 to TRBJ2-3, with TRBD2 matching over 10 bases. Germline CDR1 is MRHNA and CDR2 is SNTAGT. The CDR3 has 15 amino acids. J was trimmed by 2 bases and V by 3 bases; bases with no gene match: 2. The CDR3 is CASSELAGTTDTQYF. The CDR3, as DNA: TGTGCCAGCAGTGAACTAGCGGGGACCACAGATACGCAGTATTTT.

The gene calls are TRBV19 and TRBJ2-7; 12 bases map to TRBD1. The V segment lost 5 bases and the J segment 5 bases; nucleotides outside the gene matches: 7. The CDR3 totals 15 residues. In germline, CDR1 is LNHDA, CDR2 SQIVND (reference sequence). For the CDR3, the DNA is TGTGCCAGTAGTGCCCGGGACAGGGGGCTTAACGAGCAGTACTTC. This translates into CASSARDRGLNEQYF.

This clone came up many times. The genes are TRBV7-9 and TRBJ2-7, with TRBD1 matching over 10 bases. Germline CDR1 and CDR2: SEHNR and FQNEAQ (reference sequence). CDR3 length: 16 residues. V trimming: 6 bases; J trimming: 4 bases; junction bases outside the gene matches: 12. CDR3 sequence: CASSATVWGQGYEQYF. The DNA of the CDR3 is TGTGCCAGCAGTGCAACCGTTTGGGGACAGGGGTACGAGCAGTACTTC.

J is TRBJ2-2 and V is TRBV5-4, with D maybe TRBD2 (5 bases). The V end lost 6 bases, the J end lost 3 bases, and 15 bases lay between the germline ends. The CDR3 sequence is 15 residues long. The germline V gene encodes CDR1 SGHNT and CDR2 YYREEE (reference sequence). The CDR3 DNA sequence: TGTGCCAGCACCCGAGGGCGACCGGACACCGGGGAGCTGTTTTTT. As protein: CASTRGRPDTGELFF.

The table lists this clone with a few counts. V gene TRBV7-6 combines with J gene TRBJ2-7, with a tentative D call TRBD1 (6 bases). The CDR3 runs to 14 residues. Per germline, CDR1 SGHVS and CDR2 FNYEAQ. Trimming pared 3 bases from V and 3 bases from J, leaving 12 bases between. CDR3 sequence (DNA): TGTGCCAGCAGCTTTGGGACAACAGACTACGAGCAGTACTTC. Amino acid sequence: CASSFGTTDYEQYF. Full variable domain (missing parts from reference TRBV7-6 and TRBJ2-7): GAGVSQSPRYKVTKRGQDVALRCDPISGHVSLYWYRQALGQGPEFLTYFNYEAQQDKSGLPNDRFSAERPEGSISTLTIQRTEQRDSAMYRCASSFGTTDYEQYFGPGTRLTVT.

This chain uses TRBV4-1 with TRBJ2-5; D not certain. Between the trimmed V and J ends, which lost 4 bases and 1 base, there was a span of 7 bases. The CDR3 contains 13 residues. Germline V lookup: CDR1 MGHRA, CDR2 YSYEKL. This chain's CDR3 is CASSLIPQETQYF. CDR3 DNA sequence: TGCGCCAGCAGCCTAATTCCCCAAGAGACCCAGTACTTC.

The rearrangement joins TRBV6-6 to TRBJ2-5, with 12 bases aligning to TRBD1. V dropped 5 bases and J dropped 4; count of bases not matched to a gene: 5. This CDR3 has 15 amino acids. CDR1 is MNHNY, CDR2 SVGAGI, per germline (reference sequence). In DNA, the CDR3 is TGTGCCAGCAGTCGAATGGGACAGGGGGCAGAGACCCAGTACTTC. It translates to CASSRMGQGAETQYF.

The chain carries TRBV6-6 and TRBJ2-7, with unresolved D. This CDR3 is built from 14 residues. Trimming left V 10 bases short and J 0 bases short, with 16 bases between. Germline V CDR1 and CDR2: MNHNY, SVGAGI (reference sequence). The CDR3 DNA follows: TGTGCCACCGGTAGTTGGAGCAGCTCCTACGAGCAGTACTTC. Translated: CATGSWSSSYEQYF.

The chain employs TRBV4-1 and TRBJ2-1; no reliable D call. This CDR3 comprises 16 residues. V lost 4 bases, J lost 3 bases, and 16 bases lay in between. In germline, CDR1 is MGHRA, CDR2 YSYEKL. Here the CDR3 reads CASSPTGQSNYNEQFF. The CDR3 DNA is TGCGCCAGCAGCCCTACTGGGCAAAGCAACTACAATGAGCAGTTCTTC.

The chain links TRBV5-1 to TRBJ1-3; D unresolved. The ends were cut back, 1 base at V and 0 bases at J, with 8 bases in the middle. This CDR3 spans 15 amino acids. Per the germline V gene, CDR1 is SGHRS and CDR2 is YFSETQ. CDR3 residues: CASSLNELSGNTIYF. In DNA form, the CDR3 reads TGCGCCAGCAGCTTGAATGAGCTCTCTGGAAACACCATATATTTT.

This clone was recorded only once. In DNA, the CDR3 is TGTGCCAGCACCCGGGGTTTGCGGGAGAGACCAGATACGCAGTATTTT. The encoded protein is CASTRGLRERPDTQYF. V is TRBV21-1 and J is TRBJ2-3; the listed D gene, TRBD2, was not tested against the DNA. TRBV21-1 is annotated as a pseudogene. The CDR3 loop spans 16 amino acids.

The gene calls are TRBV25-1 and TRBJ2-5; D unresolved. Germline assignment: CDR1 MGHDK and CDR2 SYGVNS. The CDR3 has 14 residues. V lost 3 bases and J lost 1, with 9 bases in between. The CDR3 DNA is TGTGCCAGCAGTGACAGGATGATCCAAGAGACCCAGTACTTC. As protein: CASSDRMIQETQYF.

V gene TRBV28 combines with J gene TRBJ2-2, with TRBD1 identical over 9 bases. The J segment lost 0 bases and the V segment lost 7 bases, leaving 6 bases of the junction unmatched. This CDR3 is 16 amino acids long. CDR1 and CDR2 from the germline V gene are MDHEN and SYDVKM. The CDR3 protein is CASTSRDRANTGELFF. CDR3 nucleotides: TGTGCCAGCACCTCCCGGGACAGGGCGAACACCGGGGAGCTGTTTTTT.

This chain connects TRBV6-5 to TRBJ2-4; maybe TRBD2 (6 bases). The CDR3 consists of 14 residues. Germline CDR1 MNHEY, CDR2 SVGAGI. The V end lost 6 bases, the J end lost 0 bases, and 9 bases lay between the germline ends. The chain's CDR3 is CASSPAGAKNIQYF. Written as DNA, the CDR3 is TGTGCCAGCAGCCCAGCGGGAGCCAAAAACATTCAGTACTTC.

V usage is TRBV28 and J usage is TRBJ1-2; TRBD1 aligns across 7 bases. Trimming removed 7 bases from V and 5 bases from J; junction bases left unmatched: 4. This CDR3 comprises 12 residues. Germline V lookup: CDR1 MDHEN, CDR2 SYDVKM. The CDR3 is CASNRGVYGYTF. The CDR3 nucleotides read TGTGCCAGCAACAGGGGTGTGTATGGCTACACCTTC.

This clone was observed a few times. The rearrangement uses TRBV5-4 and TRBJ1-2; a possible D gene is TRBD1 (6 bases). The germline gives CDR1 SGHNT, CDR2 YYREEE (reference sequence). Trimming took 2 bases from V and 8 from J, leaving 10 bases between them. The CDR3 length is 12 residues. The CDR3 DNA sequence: TGTGCCAGCAGCTTAAACAGGGCGGGCTACACCTTC. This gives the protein CASSLNRAGYTF. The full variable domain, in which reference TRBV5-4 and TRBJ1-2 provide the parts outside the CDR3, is ETGVTQSPTHLIKTRGQQVTLRCSSQSGHNTVSWYQQALGQGPQFIFQYYREEENGRGNFPPRFSGLQFPNYSSELNVNALELDDSALYLCASSLNRAGYTFGSGTRLTVV.

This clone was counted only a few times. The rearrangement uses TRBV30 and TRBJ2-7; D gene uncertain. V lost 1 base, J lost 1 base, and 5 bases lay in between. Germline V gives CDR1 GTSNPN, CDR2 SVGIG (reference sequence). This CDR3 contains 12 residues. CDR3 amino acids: CAWSETSYEQYF. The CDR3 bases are TGTGCCTGGAGTGAGACTTCCTACGAGCAGTACTTC. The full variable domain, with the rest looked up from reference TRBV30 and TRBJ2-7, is SQTIHQWPATLVQPVGSPLSLECTVEGTSNPNLYWYRQAAGRGLQLLFYSVGIGQISSEVPQNLSASRPQDRQFILSSKKLLLSDSGFYLCAWSETSYEQYFGPGTRLTVT.

The CDR3 DNA reads TGCGCCAGCAGCCAAGATCTGAGGGAAATCTACACCTTC. Amino acids: CASSQDLREIYTF. The chain employs TRBV4-3 and TRBJ1-2; D remains unclear. CDR3 length: 13 amino acids. Deletions cut 0 bases from V and 10 bases from J, with 12 bases between. The germline V gene has CDR1 LGHNA and CDR2 YSLEER.

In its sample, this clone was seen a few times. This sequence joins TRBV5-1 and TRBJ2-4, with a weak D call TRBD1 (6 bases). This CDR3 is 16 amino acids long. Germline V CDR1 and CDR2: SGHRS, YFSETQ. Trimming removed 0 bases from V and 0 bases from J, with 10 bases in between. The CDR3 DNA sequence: TGCGCCAGCAGCTTGGGGGCAGGGGAAGCCAAAAACATTCAGTACTTC. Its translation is CASSLGAGEAKNIQYF. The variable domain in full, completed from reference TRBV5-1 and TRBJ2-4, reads KAGVTQTPRYLIKTRGQQVTLSCSPISGHRSVSWYQQTPGQGLQFLFEYFSETQRNKGNFPGRFSGRQFSNSRSEMNVSTLELGDSALYLCASSLGAGEAKNIQYFGAGTRLSVL.

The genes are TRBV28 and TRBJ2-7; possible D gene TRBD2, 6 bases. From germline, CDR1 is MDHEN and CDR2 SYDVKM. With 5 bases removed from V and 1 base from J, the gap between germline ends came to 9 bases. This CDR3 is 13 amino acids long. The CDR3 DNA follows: TGTGCCAGCAGTATCGGGACTTCCTACGAGCAGTACTTC. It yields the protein CASSIGTSYEQYF. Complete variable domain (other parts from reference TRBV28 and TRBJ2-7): DVKVTQSSRYLVKRTGEKVFLECVQDMDHENMFWYRQDPGLGLRLIYFSYDVKMKEKGDIPEGYSVSREKKERFSLILESASTNQTSMYLCASSIGTSYEQYFGPGTRLTVT.

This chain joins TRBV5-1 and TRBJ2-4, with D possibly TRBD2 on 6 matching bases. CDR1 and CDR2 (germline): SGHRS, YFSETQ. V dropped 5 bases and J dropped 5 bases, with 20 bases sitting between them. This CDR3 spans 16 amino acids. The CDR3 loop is CASRGVSGSGQNIQYF. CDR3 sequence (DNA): TGCGCCAGCAGGGGCGTCTCGGGTAGCGGACAAAACATTCAGTACTTC.

CDR3 protein: CASSLRAGYGYTF. CDR3 nucleotides: TGTGCCAGCAGCTTAAGAGCAGGGTATGGCTACACCTTC. V is TRBV7-3 and J is TRBJ1-2; D might be TRBD1 (5 bases). V was trimmed by 1 base and J by 5 bases, leaving 8 bases between them. Germline V gene lookup returns CDR1 SGHTA and CDR2 FQGTGA. This CDR3 region has 13 residues.

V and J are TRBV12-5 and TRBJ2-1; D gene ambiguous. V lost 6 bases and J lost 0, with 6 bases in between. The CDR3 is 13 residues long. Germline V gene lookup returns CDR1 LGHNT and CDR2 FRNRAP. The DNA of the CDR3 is TGTGCTAGTGGGGTCAGCTCCTACAATGAGCAGTTCTTC. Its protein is CASGVSSYNEQFF.

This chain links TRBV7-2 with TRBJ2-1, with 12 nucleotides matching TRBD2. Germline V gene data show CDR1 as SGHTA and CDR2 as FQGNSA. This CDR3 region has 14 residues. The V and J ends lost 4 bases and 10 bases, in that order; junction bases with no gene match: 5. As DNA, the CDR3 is TGTGCCAGCAGCTGGACTAGCGGGGTCGGCGAGCAGTTCTTC. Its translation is CASSWTSGVGEQFF.

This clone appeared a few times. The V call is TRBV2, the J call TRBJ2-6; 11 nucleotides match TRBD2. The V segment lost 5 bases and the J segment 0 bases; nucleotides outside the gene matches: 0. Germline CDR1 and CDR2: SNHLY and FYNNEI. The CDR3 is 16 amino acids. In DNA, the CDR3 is TGTGCCAGCAGTACTAGCGGGAGCTCTGGGGCCAACGTCCTGACTTTC. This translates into CASSTSGSSGANVLTF.

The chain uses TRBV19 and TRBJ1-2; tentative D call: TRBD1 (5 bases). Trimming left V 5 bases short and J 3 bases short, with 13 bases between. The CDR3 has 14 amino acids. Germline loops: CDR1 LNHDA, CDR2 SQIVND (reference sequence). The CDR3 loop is CASSLSTRDYGYTF. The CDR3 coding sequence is TGTGCCAGTAGTTTGAGCACCAGGGACTATGGCTACACCTTC. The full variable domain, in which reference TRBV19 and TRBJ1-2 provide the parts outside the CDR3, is DGGITQSPKYLFRKEGQNVTLSCEQNLNHDAMYWYRQDPGQGLRLIYYSQIVNDFQKGDIAEGYSVSREKKESFPLTVTSAQKNPTAFYLCASSLSTRDYGYTFGSGTRLTVV.

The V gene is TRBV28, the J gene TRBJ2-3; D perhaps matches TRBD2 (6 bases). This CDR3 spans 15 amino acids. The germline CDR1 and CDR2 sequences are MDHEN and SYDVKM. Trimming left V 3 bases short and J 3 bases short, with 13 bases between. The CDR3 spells CASSFPTRGTDTQYF. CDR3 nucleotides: TGTGCCAGCAGTTTTCCGACTAGGGGAACAGATACGCAGTATTTT.

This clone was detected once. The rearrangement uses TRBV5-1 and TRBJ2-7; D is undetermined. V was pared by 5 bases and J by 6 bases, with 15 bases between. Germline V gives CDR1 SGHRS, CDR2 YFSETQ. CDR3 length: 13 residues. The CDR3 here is CASSRDIVAEQYF. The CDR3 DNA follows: TGCGCCAGCAGTCGAGATATCGTCGCCGAGCAGTACTTC.